What follows are 13 T cell receptor beta chains derived from one specimen sequenced in a study of CD8 T cells in ankylosing spondylitis. Findings of the study overall: A motif in TCR beta, a set of eight highly homologous variants, appeared characteristic of ankylosing spondylitis blood.

Antigens for these TCRs are unknown. TCRdb re-called the 5' RACE reads with MiXCR, one entry per CDR3 protein. The top ten clones hold approximately 0.46% of a sample with 700,000 to 1,000,000 distinct CDR3 sequences, about an eighth of them seen once. The sample was blood, either unsorted or a sorted T cell fraction (not recorded which). The receptors stem from a male donor with ankylosing spondylitis.

The genes are TRBV27 and TRBJ2-1; D might be TRBD1 (6 bases). Germline assignment: CDR1 MNHEY and CDR2 SMNVEV (reference sequence). The length of the CDR3 is 14 residues. Trimming stripped 5 bases from V and 6 bases from J, with 14 bases between. CDR3 residues: CASSRREDSNEQFF. The CDR3 DNA follows: TGTGCCAGCAGTCGTCGTGAGGACAGCAATGAGCAGTTCTTC.

The chain has TRBV29-1 and TRBJ1-1; D is unclear. This CDR3 is 13 amino acids long. Germline values: CDR1 SQVTM, CDR2 ANQGSEA. Trimming cost V 5 bases and J 0 bases, with 10 bases left between them. As DNA, the CDR3 is TGCAGCGTTCGGTTAATTTTGAACACTGAAGCTTTCTTT. Translated: CSVRLILNTEAFF.

This rearrangement joins TRBV10-3 to TRBJ1-5; D not certain. CDR1 ENHRY and CDR2 SYGVKD come from the germline V gene. This CDR3 is 15 amino acids long. With 3 bases removed from V and 1 base from J, the gap between germline ends came to 10 bases. CDR3: CAISERTASNQPQHF. The CDR3 nucleotides are TGTGCCATCAGTGAAAGGACGGCGAGCAATCAGCCCCAGCATTTT.

There are many counts of this clonotype. The CDR3 DNA is TGTGCCAGCACCCGGTACAGGAACACTGAAGCTTTCTTT. It codes for CASTRYRNTEAFF. This rearrangement joins TRBV7-3 to TRBJ1-1; D is undetermined. V was trimmed by 7 bases and J by 1 base, leaving 10 bases between them. The CDR3 length is 13 residues. CDR1 is SGHTA, CDR2 FQGTGA, per germline.

In this sample, this clonotype turned up a few times. The chain couples TRBV6-5 to TRBJ1-2, with D perhaps matching TRBD1 (5 bases). V was shortened by 8 bases and J by 2 bases, with 9 bases between the two germline ends. The CDR3 covers 12 residues. Germline V lookup: CDR1 MNHEY, CDR2 SVGAGI. The CDR3 protein is CASGGTNYGYTF. CDR3 DNA sequence: TGTGCCAGCGGGGGGACCAACTATGGCTACACCTTC.

The J gene is TRBJ1-2, the V gene TRBV3-1; 9 nucleotides match TRBD1. V trimming: 7 bases; J trimming: 7 bases; junction bases outside the gene matches: 4. Germline lookup yields CDR1 LGHDT and CDR2 YNNKEL (reference sequence). This CDR3 comprises 12 residues. CDR3 amino acids: CASKTGGSGYTF. CDR3 coding DNA: TGTGCCAGCAAGACAGGGGGGAGTGGCTACACCTTC.

This clonotype was seen more than once but under ten times. This sequence joins TRBV5-6 and TRBJ2-6; D uncertain. V dropped 2 bases and J dropped 1 base, with 7 bases sitting between them. This CDR3 contains 15 residues. Germline CDR1 SGHDT, CDR2 YYEEEE. The CDR3 coding sequence is TGTGCCAGCAGCTTTATCGCATCTGGGGCCAACGTCCTGACTTTC. This translates into CASSFIASGANVLTF.

This chain uses TRBV15 with TRBJ2-1; D call uncertain. The V gene lost 3 bases and the J gene lost 4 bases, with 1 base spanning the gap. CDR1 is LNHNV and CDR2 is YYDKDF in the germline V gene (reference sequence). This CDR3 contains 11 residues. The CDR3 spells CATSRYNEQFF. CDR3 nucleotide sequence: TGTGCCACCAGCAGGTACAATGAGCAGTTCTTC.

This clonotype turned up a few times. The CDR3 is CASSQDFPRRGETDTQYF. In nucleotides, the CDR3 is TGCGCCAGCAGCCAAGATTTTCCTCGCAGGGGGGAGACAGATACGCAGTATTTT. V usage is TRBV4-3 and J usage is TRBJ2-3; D might be TRBD1 (7 bases). CDR1 and CDR2 (germline): LGHNA, YSLEER. V was clipped by 0 bases and J by 3 bases, with 19 bases between them. The CDR3 has 18 amino acids.

This chain links TRBV30 with TRBJ2-3; D is uncertain. This CDR3 is 12 amino acids long. Germline V gene lookup returns CDR1 GTSNPN and CDR2 SVGIG (reference sequence). V lost 0 bases to trimming and J lost 9 bases, with 10 bases between them. CDR3 loop: CAWSVDSGTQYF. The CDR3 nucleotides are TGTGCCTGGAGTGTCGATTCAGGCACGCAGTATTTT. The entire variable domain, with the rest obtained from reference TRBV30 and TRBJ2-3, is as follows: SQTIHQWPATLVQPVGSPLSLECTVEGTSNPNLYWYRQAAGRGLQLLFYSVGIGQISSEVPQNLSASRPQDRQFILSSKKLLLSDSGFYLCAWSVDSGTQYFGPGTRLTVL.

V gene TRBV5-1 combines with J gene TRBJ2-1; possible D gene TRBD1, 5 bases. The V gene's germline CDR1 is SGHRS and CDR2 YFSETQ. The CDR3 has 17 amino acids. V gave up 0 bases and J gave up 1 base, with 14 bases separating them. CDR3 DNA: TGCGCCAGCAGCTTGGAGTCCCCTGACAGATCCTACAATGAGCAGTTCTTC. Its translation is CASSLESPDRSYNEQFF.

This clonotype showed up just a few times. The rearrangement joins TRBV19 to TRBJ1-2; 9 nucleotides agree with TRBD1. Germline CDR1 reads LNHDA; CDR2 reads SQIVND (reference sequence). J was trimmed by 7 bases and V by 4 bases; bases with no gene match: 22. CDR3 length equals 19 residues. CDR3 sequence: CASSKLNKTPPGQGGGYTF. The CDR3 coding sequence is TGTGCCAGTAGTAAACTCAACAAAACTCCGCCGGGACAGGGAGGTGGCTACACCTTC.

This clonotype occurred a few times. The J gene is TRBJ1-2, the V gene TRBV5-5; D ambiguous. CDR1 and CDR2 (germline): SGHKS, YYEKEE (reference sequence). V was pared by 4 bases and J by 3 bases, with 16 bases between. The CDR3 is 15 residues long. The CDR3 is CASSPGGSPDYGYTF. The CDR3 nucleotides read TGTGCCAGCAGCCCCGGCGGCTCTCCGGACTATGGCTACACCTTC. Variable domain in full (rest from reference TRBV5-5 and TRBJ1-2): DAGVTQSPTHLIKTRGQQVTLRCSPISGHKSVSWYQQVLGQGPQFIFQYYEKEERGRGNFPDRFSARQFPNYSSELNVNALLLGDSALYLCASSPGGSPDYGYTFGSGTRLTVV.